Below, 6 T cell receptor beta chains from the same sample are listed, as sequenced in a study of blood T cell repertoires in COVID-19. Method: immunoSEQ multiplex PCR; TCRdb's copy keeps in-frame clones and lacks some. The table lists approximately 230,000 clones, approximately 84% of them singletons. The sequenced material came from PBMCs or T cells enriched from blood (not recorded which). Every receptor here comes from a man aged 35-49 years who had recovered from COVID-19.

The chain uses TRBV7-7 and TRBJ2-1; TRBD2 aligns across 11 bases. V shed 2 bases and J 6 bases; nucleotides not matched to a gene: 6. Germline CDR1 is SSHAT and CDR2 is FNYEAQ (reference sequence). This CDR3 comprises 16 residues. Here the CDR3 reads CASSLTLAGGANEQFF. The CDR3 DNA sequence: TGTGCCAGCAGCTTAACCCTAGCGGGAGGTGCCAATGAGCAGTTCTTC.

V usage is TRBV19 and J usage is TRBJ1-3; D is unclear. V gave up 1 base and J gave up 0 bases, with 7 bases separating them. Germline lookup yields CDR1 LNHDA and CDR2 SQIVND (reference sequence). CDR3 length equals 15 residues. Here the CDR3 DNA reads TGTGCCAGTAGTATAGCACAGTTCTCTGGAAACACCATATATTTT. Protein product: CASSIAQFSGNTIYF. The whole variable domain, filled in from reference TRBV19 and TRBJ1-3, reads DGGITQSPKYLFRKEGQNVTLSCEQNLNHDAMYWYRQDPGQGLRLIYYSQIVNDFQKGDIAEGYSVSREKKESFPLTVTSAQKNPTAFYLCASSIAQFSGNTIYFGEGSWLTVV.

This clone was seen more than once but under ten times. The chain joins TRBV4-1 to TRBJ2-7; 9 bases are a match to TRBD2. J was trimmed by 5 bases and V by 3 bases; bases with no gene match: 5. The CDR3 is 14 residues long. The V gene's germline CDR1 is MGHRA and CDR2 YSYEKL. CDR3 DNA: TGCGCCAGCAGCCAGAGTAGCGGGGGCCACGAGCAGTACTTC. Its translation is CASSQSSGGHEQYF.

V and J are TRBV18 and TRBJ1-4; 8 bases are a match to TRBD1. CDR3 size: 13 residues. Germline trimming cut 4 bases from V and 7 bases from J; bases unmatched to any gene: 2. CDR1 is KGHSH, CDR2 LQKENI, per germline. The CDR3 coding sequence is TGTGCCAGCTCACTCGACAGGGGTGAAAAACTGTTTTTT. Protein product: CASSLDRGEKLFF. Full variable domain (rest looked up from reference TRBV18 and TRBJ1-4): NAGVMQNPRHLVRRRGQEARLRCSPMKGHSHVYWYRQLPEEGLKFMVYLQKENIIDESGMPKERFSAEFPKEGPSILRIQQVVRGDSAAYFCASSLDRGEKLFFGSGTQLSVL.

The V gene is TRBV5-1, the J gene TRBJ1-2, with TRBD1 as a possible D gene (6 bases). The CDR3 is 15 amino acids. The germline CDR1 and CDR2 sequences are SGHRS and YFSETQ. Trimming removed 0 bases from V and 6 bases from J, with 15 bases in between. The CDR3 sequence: CASSLVGRGYDGYTF. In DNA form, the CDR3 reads TGCGCCAGCAGCTTGGTCGGCAGGGGTTACGATGGCTACACCTTC.

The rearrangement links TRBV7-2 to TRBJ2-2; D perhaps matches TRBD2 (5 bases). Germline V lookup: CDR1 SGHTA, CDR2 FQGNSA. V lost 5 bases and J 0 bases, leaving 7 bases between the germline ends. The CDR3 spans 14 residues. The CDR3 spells CASSDGANTGELFF. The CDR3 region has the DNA TGTGCCAGCAGCGACGGGGCGAACACCGGGGAGCTGTTTTTT.